This T cell receptor beta chain is drawn from a study of T cell responses to AZD1222 COVID-19 vaccine. Findings and caveats of the study: Variant regions that are unmutated are reportedly the target of nearly half of spike-specific TCRs. AZD1222 recipients seropositive at baseline numbered only 6 or 7. With dominance at 160-218 and 743-854, vaccine-associated CD4 TCRs spanned spike. Clonal diversity may have been underestimated, and the donors were mostly white British, with more females than males.

CDR1 and CDR2 (germline): MNHEY, SVGAGI. The CDR3 consists of 11 residues. The V and J ends lost 6 bases and 4 bases respectively, with 6 bases between them. To note about this clone: Its antigen is currently unknown.

Some clones are missing from TCRdb's copy, which holds only in-frame ones; the method was immunoSEQ multiplex PCR. The data show about 85,000 clones, 80% to 95% seen once. The sample consisted of peripheral blood, taken 28 days after the second AZD1222 dose. This TCR came from an adult who received the AZD1222 COVID-19 vaccine. This chain links TRBV6-5 with TRBJ2-5; no clear D gene. The CDR3 loop reads CASRITETQYF. CDR3 bases: TGTGCCAGCAGGATAACAGAGACCCAGTACTTC.